This entry lists 8 T cell receptor beta chains sequenced from one sample in a study of PD-1 blockade in classical Hodgkin lymphoma. Repertoires were generated with immunoSEQ multiplex PCR, while TCRdb's copy carries only in-frame clones and drops some. Seen here are about 27,000 clones, 70% to 90% observed once, and the top ten hold approximately 6.7%. After autologous stem cell transplantation all patients relapsed, and prior brentuximab vedotin exposure differed between cohorts. Magnetic negative selection was used to purify CD8+ T cells from thawed PBMCs. The material sequenced was CD8+ T cells from blood, taken at baseline. The receptor source for this set is a human donor with classical Hodgkin lymphoma.

Written as DNA, the CDR3 is TGTGCCAGCAGCCAAGAACACGGAGACGCCGGGGAGCTGTTTTTT. Amino acid sequence: CASSQEHGDAGELFF. J is TRBJ2-2 and V is TRBV4-2; D not certain. The length of the CDR3 is 15 residues. Deletions cut 0 bases from V and 6 bases from J, with 11 bases between. Germline CDR1 is LGHNA and CDR2 is YNFKEQ.

The genes are TRBV27 and TRBJ2-1; possibly TRBD1 for D (6 bases). Trimming removed 8 bases at V and 7 bases at J, with 24 bases between. The germline V gene has CDR1 MNHEY and CDR2 SMNVEV (reference sequence). The CDR3 has 16 amino acids. In DNA, the CDR3 is TGTGCCAGCTGCCCGAGTCTCGGGACAATATGGAATGAGCAGTTCTTC. It is translated as CASCPSLGTIWNEQFF.

The chain is built from TRBV4-1 and TRBJ2-2; D may be TRBD1 or TRBD2 (5 bases each). CDR1 is MGHRA, CDR2 YSYEKL, per germline. CDR3 length equals 11 residues. V shed 5 bases and J shed 7 bases, with 5 bases lying between them. The CDR3 DNA is TGCGCCAGCAGCGGGGGCGGGGAGCTGTTTTTT. Amino acid sequence: CASSGGGELFF.

V and J are TRBV9 and TRBJ2-5; 9 nucleotides agree with TRBD2. CDR1 and CDR2 (germline): SGDLS, YYNGEE. The CDR3 is 16 residues long. Unmatched junction bases numbered 5, after V lost 0 bases and J lost 2 bases. CDR3 residues: CASSVDHLAGQETQYF. The DNA of the CDR3 is TGTGCCAGCAGCGTAGATCACCTAGCGGGACAAGAGACCCAGTACTTC.

This clone is a singleton in its sample. This chain uses TRBV9 with TRBJ2-3; D remains unclear. The CDR3 loop spans 12 amino acids. V was trimmed by 4 bases and J by 6 bases, leaving 9 bases between them. CDR1 SGDLS and CDR2 YYNGEE come from the germline V gene. This chain's CDR3 is CASSPAADTQYF. For the CDR3, the DNA is TGTGCCAGCAGCCCAGCAGCTGATACGCAGTATTTT.

The table lists this clone with a count of one. The rearrangement links TRBV28 to TRBJ2-7; 7 bases are shared with TRBD1. V lost 4 bases and J lost 0; bases outside the gene matches: 3. The CDR3 consists of 14 residues. The V gene's germline CDR1 is MDHEN and CDR2 SYDVKM. CDR3 residues: CASSSRGSSYEQYF. The CDR3 DNA reads as TGTGCCAGCAGTTCCAGGGGGAGCTCCTACGAGCAGTACTTC.

The chain combines TRBV15 with TRBJ1-5; D ambiguous. Germline values: CDR1 LNHNV, CDR2 YYDKDF (reference sequence). With 1 base removed from V and 5 bases from J, the gap between germline ends came to 12 bases. This CDR3 spans 15 amino acids. The CDR3 reads CATSRGPGPDQPQHF. DNA of the CDR3: TGTGCCACCAGCAGAGGTCCGGGCCCCGATCAGCCCCAGCATTTT.

The chain has TRBV27 and TRBJ1-2; TRBD1 might be the D (5 bases). There are 12 residues in the CDR3. V lost 5 bases to trimming and J lost 7 bases, with 11 bases between them. CDR1 MNHEY and CDR2 SMNVEV come from the germline V gene (reference sequence). DNA for the CDR3: TGTGCCAGCAGTCGACCAGGGTTTGGCTACACCTTC. It codes for CASSRPGFGYTF.